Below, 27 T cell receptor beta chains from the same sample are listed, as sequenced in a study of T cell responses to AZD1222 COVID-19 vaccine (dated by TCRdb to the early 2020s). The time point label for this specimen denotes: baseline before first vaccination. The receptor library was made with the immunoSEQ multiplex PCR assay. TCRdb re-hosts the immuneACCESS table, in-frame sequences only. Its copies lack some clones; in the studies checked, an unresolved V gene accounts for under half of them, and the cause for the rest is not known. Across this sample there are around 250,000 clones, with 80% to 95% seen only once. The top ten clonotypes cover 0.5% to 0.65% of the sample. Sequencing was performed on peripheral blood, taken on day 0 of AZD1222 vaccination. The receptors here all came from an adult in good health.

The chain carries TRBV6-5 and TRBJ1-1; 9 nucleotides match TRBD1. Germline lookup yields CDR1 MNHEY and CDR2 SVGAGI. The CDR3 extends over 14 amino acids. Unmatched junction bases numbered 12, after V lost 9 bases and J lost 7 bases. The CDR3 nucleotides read TGTGCCAGGAATCAATACAGGGGGCTCGATGAAGCTTTCTTT. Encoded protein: CARNQYRGLDEAFF.

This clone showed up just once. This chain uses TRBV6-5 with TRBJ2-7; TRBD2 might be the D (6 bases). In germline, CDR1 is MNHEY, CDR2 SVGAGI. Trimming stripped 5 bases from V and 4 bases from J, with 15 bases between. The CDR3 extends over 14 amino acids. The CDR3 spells CASSPASDLYEQYF. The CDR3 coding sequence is TGTGCCAGCAGTCCCGCTAGCGACCTGTACGAGCAGTACTTC.

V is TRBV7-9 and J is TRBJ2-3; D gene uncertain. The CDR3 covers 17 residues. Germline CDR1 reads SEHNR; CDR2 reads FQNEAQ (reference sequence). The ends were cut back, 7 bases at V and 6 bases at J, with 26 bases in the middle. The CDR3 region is CASTLGVGNSYPDTQYF. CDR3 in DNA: TGTGCCAGCACTCTAGGCGTTGGGAACTCGTATCCGGATACGCAGTATTTT.

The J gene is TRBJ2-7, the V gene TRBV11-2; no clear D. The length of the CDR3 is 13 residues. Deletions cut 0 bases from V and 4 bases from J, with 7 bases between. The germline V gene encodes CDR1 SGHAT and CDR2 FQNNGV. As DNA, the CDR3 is TGTGCCAGCAGCTTAGATTTGTCGTACGAGCAGTACTTC. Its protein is CASSLDLSYEQYF.

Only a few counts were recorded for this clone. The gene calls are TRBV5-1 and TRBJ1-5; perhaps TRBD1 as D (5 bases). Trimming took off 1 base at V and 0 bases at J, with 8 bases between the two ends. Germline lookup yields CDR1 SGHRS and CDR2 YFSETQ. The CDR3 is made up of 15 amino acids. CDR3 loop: CASSLSGDSNQPQHF. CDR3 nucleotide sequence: TGCGCCAGCAGCTTGTCGGGGGATAGCAATCAGCCCCAGCATTTT.

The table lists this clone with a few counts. CDR3 DNA: TGTGCCAGCAGTCTTGGGACAGGCGGAGGGTTTTTT. Encoded protein: CASSLGTGGGFF. J is TRBJ1-4 and V is TRBV12-3 or TRBV12-4; 8 positions match TRBD1. This CDR3 is built from 12 residues. V shed 5 bases and J 16 bases; nucleotides not matched to a gene: 9.

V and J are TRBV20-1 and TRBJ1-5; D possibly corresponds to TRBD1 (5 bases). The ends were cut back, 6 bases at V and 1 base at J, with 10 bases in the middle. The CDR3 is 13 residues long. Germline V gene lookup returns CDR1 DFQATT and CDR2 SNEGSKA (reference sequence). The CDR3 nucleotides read TGCAGTGCAAGTTGGACAAGCAATCAGCCCCAGCATTTT. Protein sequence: CSASWTSNQPQHF.

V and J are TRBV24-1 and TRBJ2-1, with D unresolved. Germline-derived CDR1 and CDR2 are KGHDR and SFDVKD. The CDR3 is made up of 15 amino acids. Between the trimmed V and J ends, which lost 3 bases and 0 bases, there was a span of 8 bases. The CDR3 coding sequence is TGTGCCACCAGTGATCCCGGGCCCTCCTACAATGAGCAGTTCTTC. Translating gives CATSDPGPSYNEQFF.

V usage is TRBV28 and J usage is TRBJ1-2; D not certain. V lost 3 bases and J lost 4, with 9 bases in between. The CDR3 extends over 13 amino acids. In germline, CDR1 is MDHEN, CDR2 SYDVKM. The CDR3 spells CASSLPQSYGYTF. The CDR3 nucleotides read TGTGCCAGCAGTTTGCCACAGAGCTATGGCTACACCTTC.

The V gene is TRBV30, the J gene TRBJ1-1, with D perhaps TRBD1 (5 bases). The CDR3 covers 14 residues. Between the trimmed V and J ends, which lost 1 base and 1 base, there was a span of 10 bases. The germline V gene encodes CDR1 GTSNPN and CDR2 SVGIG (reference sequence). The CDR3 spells CAWSGARANTEAFF. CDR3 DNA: TGTGCCTGGAGTGGGGCCAGGGCGAACACTGAAGCTTTCTTT.

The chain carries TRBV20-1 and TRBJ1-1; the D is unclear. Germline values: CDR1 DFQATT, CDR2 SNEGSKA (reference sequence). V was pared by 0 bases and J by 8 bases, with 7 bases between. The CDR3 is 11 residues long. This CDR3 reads CSARDKGEAFF. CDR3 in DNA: TGCAGTGCTAGAGATAAAGGGGAAGCTTTCTTT.

The CDR3 is CASHKDSNYGYTF. CDR3 coding DNA: TGTGCCAGCCACAAGGATTCTAACTATGGCTACACCTTC. This chain links TRBV2 with TRBJ1-2; D is ambiguous. V was shortened by 8 bases and J by 0 bases, with 10 bases between the two germline ends. The CDR3 spans 13 residues. Germline V gene lookup returns CDR1 SNHLY and CDR2 FYNNEI.

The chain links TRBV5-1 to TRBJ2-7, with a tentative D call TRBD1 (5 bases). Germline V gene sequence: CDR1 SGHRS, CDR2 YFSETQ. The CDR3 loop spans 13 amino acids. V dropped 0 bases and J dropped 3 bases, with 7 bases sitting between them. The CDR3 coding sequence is TGCGCCAGCAGCTTGGGCAGGGACTACGAGCAGTACTTC. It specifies CASSLGRDYEQYF.

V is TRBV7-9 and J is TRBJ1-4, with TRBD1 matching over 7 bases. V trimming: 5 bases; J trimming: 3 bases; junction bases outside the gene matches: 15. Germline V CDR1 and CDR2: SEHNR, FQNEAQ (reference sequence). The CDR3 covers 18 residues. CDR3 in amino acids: CASSHPRQGIGANEKLFF. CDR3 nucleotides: TGTGCCAGCAGCCACCCCCGACAGGGTATAGGAGCTAATGAAAAACTGTTTTTT.

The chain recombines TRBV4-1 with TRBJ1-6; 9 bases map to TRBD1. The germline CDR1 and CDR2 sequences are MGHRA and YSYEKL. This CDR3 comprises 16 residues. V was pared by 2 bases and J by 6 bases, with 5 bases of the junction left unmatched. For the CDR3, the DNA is TGCGCCAGCAGCCAAAGTCAGGACAGGGGTAATTCACCCCTCCACTTT. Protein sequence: CASSQSQDRGNSPLHF.

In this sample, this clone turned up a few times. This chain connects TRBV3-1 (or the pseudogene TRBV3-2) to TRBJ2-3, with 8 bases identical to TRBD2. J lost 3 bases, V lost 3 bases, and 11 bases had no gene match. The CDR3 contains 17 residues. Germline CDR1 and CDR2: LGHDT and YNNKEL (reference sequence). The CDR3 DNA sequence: TGTGCCAGCAGCCACCCCGCGGCGGGGGGCCGGACAGATACGCAGTATTTT. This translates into CASSHPAAGGRTDTQYF.

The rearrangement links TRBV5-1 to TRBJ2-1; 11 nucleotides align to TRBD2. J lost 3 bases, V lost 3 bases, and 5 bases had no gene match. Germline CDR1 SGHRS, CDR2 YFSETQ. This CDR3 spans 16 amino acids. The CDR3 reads CASSSLAGGVYNEQFF. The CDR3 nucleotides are TGCGCCAGCAGCTCCTTAGCGGGAGGGGTCTACAATGAGCAGTTCTTC.

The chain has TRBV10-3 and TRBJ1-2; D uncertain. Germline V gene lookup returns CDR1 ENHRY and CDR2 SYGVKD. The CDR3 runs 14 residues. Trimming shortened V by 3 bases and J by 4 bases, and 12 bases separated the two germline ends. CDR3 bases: TGTGCCATCAGTGAAGGCGGTCAAACCTATGGCTACACCTTC. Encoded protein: CAISEGGQTYGYTF.

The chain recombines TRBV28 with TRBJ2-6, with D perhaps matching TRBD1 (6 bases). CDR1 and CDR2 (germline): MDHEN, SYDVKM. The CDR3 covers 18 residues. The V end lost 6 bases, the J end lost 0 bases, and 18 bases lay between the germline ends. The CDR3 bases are TGTGCCAGCAGGGGGCAGGGGTACCTTGTCTCTGGGGCCAACGTCCTGACTTTC. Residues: CASRGQGYLVSGANVLTF.

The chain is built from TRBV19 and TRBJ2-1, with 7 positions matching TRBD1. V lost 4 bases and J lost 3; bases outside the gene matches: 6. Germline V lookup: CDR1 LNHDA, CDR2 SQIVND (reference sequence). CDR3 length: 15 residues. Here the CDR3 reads CASSTSAGGYNEQFF. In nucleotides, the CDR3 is TGTGCCAGTAGTACCAGTGCAGGGGGCTACAATGAGCAGTTCTTC.

CDR3 DNA: TGTGCCAGCAGCTTAGAAATGAAGAGGAACACTGAAGCTTTCTTT. Its translation: CASSLEMKRNTEAFF. The chain recombines TRBV7-6 with TRBJ1-1, with no clear D. CDR3 size: 15 residues. CDR1 is SGHVS and CDR2 is FNYEAQ in the germline V gene. V lost 1 base, J lost 1 base, and 10 bases lay in between.

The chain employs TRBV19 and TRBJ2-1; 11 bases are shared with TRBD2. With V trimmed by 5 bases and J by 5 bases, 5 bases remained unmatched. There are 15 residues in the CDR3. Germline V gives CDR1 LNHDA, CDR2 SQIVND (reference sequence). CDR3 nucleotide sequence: TGTGCCAGTAGTCGACTAGCGGGAAACAACAATGAGCAGTTCTTC. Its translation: CASSRLAGNNNEQFF. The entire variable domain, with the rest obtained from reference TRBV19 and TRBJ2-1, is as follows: DGGITQSPKYLFRKEGQNVTLSCEQNLNHDAMYWYRQDPGQGLRLIYYSQIVNDFQKGDIAEGYSVSREKKESFPLTVTSAQKNPTAFYLCASSRLAGNNNEQFFGPGTRLTVL.

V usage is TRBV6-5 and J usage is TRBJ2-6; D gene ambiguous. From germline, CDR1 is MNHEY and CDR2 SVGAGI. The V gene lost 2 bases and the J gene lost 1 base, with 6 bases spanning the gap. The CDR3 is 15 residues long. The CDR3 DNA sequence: TGTGCCAGCAGTTACAAGCCATCTGGGGCCAACGTCCTGACTTTC. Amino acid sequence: CASSYKPSGANVLTF.

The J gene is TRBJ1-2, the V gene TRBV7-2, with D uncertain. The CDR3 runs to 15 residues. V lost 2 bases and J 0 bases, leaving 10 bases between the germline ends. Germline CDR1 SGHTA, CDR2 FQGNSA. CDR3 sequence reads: CASSLQVTSNYGYTF. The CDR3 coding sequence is TGTGCCAGCAGCTTACAGGTCACCTCTAACTATGGCTACACCTTC.

The CDR3 protein is CASRDRGAYNEQFF. DNA of the CDR3: TGTGCCAGTAGGGACAGAGGGGCCTACAATGAGCAGTTCTTC. The chain links TRBV19 to TRBJ2-1, with D perhaps TRBD1 (6 bases). Trimming shortened V by 6 bases and J by 2 bases, and 11 bases separated the two germline ends. CDR1 is LNHDA and CDR2 is SQIVND in the germline V gene (reference sequence). The CDR3 runs 14 residues. The whole variable domain, filled in from reference TRBV19 and TRBJ2-1, reads DGGITQSPKYLFRKEGQNVTLSCEQNLNHDAMYWYRQDPGQGLRLIYYSQIVNDFQKGDIAEGYSVSREKKESFPLTVTSAQKNPTAFYLCASRDRGAYNEQFFGPGTRLTVL.

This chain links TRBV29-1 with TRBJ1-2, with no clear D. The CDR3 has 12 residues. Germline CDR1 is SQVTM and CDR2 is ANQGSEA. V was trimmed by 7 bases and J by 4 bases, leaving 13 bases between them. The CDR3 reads CSAGAAGYGYTF. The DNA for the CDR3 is TGCAGCGCCGGAGCTGCGGGCTATGGCTACACCTTC.

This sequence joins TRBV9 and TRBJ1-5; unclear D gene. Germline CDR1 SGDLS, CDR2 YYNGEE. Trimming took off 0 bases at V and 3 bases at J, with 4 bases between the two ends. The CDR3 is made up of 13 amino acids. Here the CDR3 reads CASSVGDNQPQHF. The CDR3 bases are TGTGCCAGCAGCGTAGGAGACAATCAGCCCCAGCATTTT.